This T cell receptor (beta chain) came from a study of cytomegalovirus exposure and HLA in healthy donors. The study's findings and limits: A later analysis showed HLA-associated TCR beta chains outstripping equally common others in clonal expansion. Reports state that TCR beta sequences accurately predicted most subjects' HLA-A and HLA-B alleles. TCR beta V segments were, for the most part, productive about 87% or about 30% of the time in an earlier analysis. Altogether, 164 TCR beta chains were recorded as cytomegalovirus-associated.

With respect to this clone: Its antigen is unidentified.

V lost 1 base, J lost 0 bases, and 13 bases stayed unmatched. The CDR3 consists of 21 residues. CDR1 is SGHRS and CDR2 is YFSETQ in the germline V gene. Amplification used 60 Vbeta primers and 13 Jbeta primers. Data came from immunoSEQ multiplex PCR; TCRdb stores just in-frame clones and leaves some out. The sample comprises under 250,000 clones, just over 75% of which are singletons, and 1.5% to 2% rests with the top ten. The sample was PBMCs. The TCR sequence derives from a man younger than 40 in good health and CMV-seronegative. The gene calls are TRBV5-1 and TRBJ2-2, with TRBD2 matching over 12 bases. The CDR3 coding sequence is TGCGCCAGCAGCTTGCGCCTCGACGGTGCTAGCGGGAGGGCGAACACCGGGGAGCTGTTTTTT. Translation: CASSLRLDGASGRANTGELFF.